These T cell receptor beta chains were read from a single sample in a study of regulatory T cells in long-lasting Graves disease. TCRdb analysed the multiplex PCR reads with MiXCR anew, one entry per CDR3 protein. In the table there are a few hundred thousand distinct CDR3 sequences, around 24% of which are singletons. This material consisted of peripheral blood mononuclear cells (PBMCs), taken when the disease was refractory, from a patient treated with antithyroid drugs. The source is a female donor with Graves disease. CDR3s include the opening cysteine and the closing phenylalanine or tryptophan. Fields, in order: clone size, J gene, V gene, D gene, CDR3 protein, CDR3 DNA. A D gene is named only where the DNA matches it firmly. Clone size is not always given. Where it is, it says once, few, many or a class for expanded clones.

size: many; J: TRBJ1-2; V: TRBV30; D: -; CDR3: CAWSSRGYGYTF; DNA: TGTGCCTGGAGTTCCCGAGGGTATGGCTACACCTTC
size: -; J: TRBJ2-7; V: TRBV30; D: -; CDR3: CAWSSLRIKGHEQYF; DNA: TGTGCCTGGAGCTCCCTACGTATCAAGGGCCACGAGCAGTACTTC
size: many; J: TRBJ1-1; V: TRBV30; D: -; CDR3: CAWTGINTEAFF; DNA: TGTGCCTGGACCGGGATTAACACTGAAGCTTTCTTT
size: -; J: TRBJ1-5; V: TRBV4-1; D: TRBD1; CDR3: CASSHGQGNQPQHF; DNA: TGCGCCAGCAGCCATGGACAGGGCAATCAGCCCCAGCATTTT
size: many; J: TRBJ2-7; V: TRBV12-3/TRBV12-4; D: TRBD1; CDR3: CASSLRQGAHEQYF; DNA: TGTGCCAGCAGTCTAAGACAGGGCGCCCACGAGCAGTACTTC
size: -; J: TRBJ2-2; V: TRBV6-1; D: TRBD2; CDR3: CASKTSGSPTGELFF; DNA: TGTGCCAGCAAAACGAGCGGGAGTCCGACCGGGGAGCTGTTTTTT
size: few; J: TRBJ2-2; V: TRBV27; D: TRBD1; CDR3: CASSPETGPTGELFF; DNA: TGTGCCAGCAGCCCCGAGACAGGGCCCACCGGGGAGCTGTTTTTT
size: many; J: TRBJ2-5; V: TRBV20-1; D: TRBD2; CDR3: CSSSGSGETQYF; DNA: TGCAGTTCCAGCGGGAGTGGAGAGACCCAGTACTTC
size: few; J: TRBJ2-7; V: TRBV29-1; D: TRBD2; CDR3: CSGIAGGSSYEQYF; DNA: TGCAGCGGGATAGCGGGAGGGAGCTCCTACGAGCAGTACTTC
size: -; J: TRBJ1-1; V: TRBV4-2; D: -; CDR3: CASSQEAGIQNTEAFF; DNA: TGTGCCAGCAGCCAGGAGGCGGGGATACAGAACACTGAAGCTTTCTTT
size: -; J: TRBJ2-1; V: TRBV28; D: TRBD1; CDR3: CASSFRDRGFNEQFF; DNA: TGTGCCAGCAGTTTCCGCGACAGGGGTTTCAATGAGCAGTTCTTC
size: -; J: TRBJ2-1; V: TRBV9; D: TRBD2; CDR3: CASSAWGGYNEQFF; DNA: TGTGCCAGCAGCGCTTGGGGGGGCTACAATGAGCAGTTCTTC
size: -; J: TRBJ2-7; V: TRBV29-1; D: -; CDR3: CGVVGGGSYEQYF; DNA: TGCGGCGTTGTGGGAGGAGGATCCTACGAGCAGTACTTC
size: -; J: TRBJ2-5; V: TRBV29-1; D: TRBD1; CDR3: CSVPGQGKRETQYF; DNA: TGCAGCGTTCCCGGACAGGGAAAAAGAGAGACCCAGTACTTC
size: few; J: TRBJ2-7; V: TRBV5-1; D: TRBD2; CDR3: CASSFSGTSYEQYF; DNA: TGCGCCAGCAGCTTTAGCGGGACCTCCTACGAGCAGTACTTC
size: many; J: TRBJ1-5; V: TRBV2; D: -; CDR3: CASSEQAASVQPQHF; DNA: TGTGCCAGCAGTGAACAGGCCGCGTCAGTTCAGCCCCAGCATTTT
size: few; J: TRBJ2-7; V: TRBV18; D: TRBD1; CDR3: CASSPDRVEQYF; DNA: TGTGCCAGCTCACCCGACAGGGTCGAGCAGTACTTC
size: -; J: TRBJ2-2; V: TRBV3-1; D: TRBD2; CDR3: CASSQREILGELFF; DNA: TGTGCCAGCTCCCAGCGGGAGATCTTAGGGGAGCTGTTTTTT
size: many; J: TRBJ2-7; V: TRBV7-9; D: -; CDR3: CASTRSIGTKAYEQYF; DNA: TGTGCCAGCACCCGATCTATAGGGACGAAAGCCTACGAGCAGTACTTC
size: -; J: TRBJ1-2; V: TRBV5-1; D: -; CDR3: CASSRETNYGYTF; DNA: TGCGCCAGCAGTAGGGAGACCAACTATGGCTACACCTTC
size: many; J: TRBJ1-1; V: TRBV24-1; D: -; CDR3: CATSDGPPKGEAFF; DNA: TGTGCCACCAGTGATGGGCCGCCGAAGGGGGAAGCTTTCTTT
size: -; J: TRBJ2-2; V: TRBV19; D: -; CDR3: CASSMAPDGPGELFF; DNA: TGTGCCAGTAGTATGGCCCCCGACGGGCCCGGGGAGCTGTTTTTT
size: few; J: TRBJ1-5; V: TRBV5-8; D: TRBD1; CDR3: CASSSDRERQPQHF; DNA: TGTGCCAGCAGCTCTGACAGGGAACGGCAGCCCCAGCATTTT
size: few; J: TRBJ2-7; V: TRBV27; D: -; CDR3: CASSYEPTYEQYF; DNA: TGTGCCAGCAGCTACGAACCAACCTACGAGCAGTACTTC
size: many; J: TRBJ2-5; V: TRBV30; D: -; CDR3: CAWAGPGQETQYF; DNA: TGTGCCTGGGCGGGACCTGGCCAAGAGACCCAGTACTTC
size: -; J: TRBJ2-7; V: TRBV7-3; D: TRBD1; CDR3: CASSVIQGDSYEQYF; DNA: TGTGCCAGCAGCGTAATACAGGGGGACTCCTACGAGCAGTACTTC
size: few; J: TRBJ2-2; V: TRBV5-1; D: TRBD1; CDR3: CASSLNRGTSAGELFF; DNA: TGCGCCAGCAGCTTAAACAGGGGGACATCCGCCGGGGAGCTGTTTTTT
size: many; J: TRBJ1-1; V: TRBV6-1; D: -; CDR3: CASRLRTVNTEAFF; DNA: TGTGCCAGCAGACTTCGAACGGTGAACACTGAAGCTTTCTTT
size: -; J: TRBJ2-4; V: TRBV20-1; D: -; CDR3: CSARVRGNIQYF; DNA: TGCAGTGCTAGAGTAAGGGGAAACATTCAGTACTTC
size: -; J: TRBJ2-1; V: TRBV19; D: -; CDR3: CASSGRTVNNEQFF; DNA: TGTGCCAGTAGTGGGAGGACAGTAAACAATGAGCAGTTCTTC
size: -; J: TRBJ1-5; V: TRBV29-1; D: TRBD1; CDR3: CSVGTDTNQPQHF; DNA: TGCAGCGTCGGGACAGACACCAATCAGCCCCAGCATTTT
size: many; J: TRBJ2-5; V: TRBV9; D: TRBD2; CDR3: CASSVAGGETQYF; DNA: TGTGCCAGCTCCGTGGCGGGGGGAGAGACCCAGTACTTC
size: many; J: TRBJ2-5; V: TRBV12-3/TRBV12-4; D: TRBD1; CDR3: CASSYRMGQGAETQYF; DNA: TGTGCCAGCAGTTATCGCATGGGACAGGGGGCTGAGACCCAGTACTTC
size: many; J: TRBJ2-6; V: TRBV2; D: -; CDR3: CASVKGLARAGANVLTF; DNA: TGTGCCAGCGTGAAGGGACTCGCTAGGGCTGGGGCCAACGTCCTGACTTTC
size: few; J: TRBJ1-3; V: TRBV12-3/TRBV12-4; D: -; CDR3: CASRYLQGSGNTIYF; DNA: TGTGCCAGCAGATACCTCCAGGGGTCTGGAAACACCATATATTTT
size: -; J: TRBJ2-7; V: TRBV20-1; D: -; CDR3: CSASVYQGAEQYF; DNA: TGCAGTGCTAGTGTTTACCAGGGAGCCGAGCAGTACTTC
size: -; J: TRBJ1-3; V: TRBV14; D: -; CDR3: CASDDSGNTIYF; DNA: TGTGCCAGCGACGACAGTGGAAACACCATATATTTT
size: many; J: TRBJ2-1; V: TRBV11-3; D: -; CDR3: CASSFQQMNEQFF; DNA: TGTGCCAGCAGCTTCCAGCAAATGAATGAGCAGTTCTTC
size: few; J: TRBJ2-7; V: TRBV9; D: -; CDR3: CASSVSGQGEQYF; DNA: TGTGCCAGCAGCGTCAGCGGGCAAGGCGAGCAGTACTTC
size: -; J: TRBJ1-1; V: TRBV12-3/TRBV12-4; D: -; CDR3: CASSLRAEGEAFF; DNA: TGTGCCAGCAGTTTAAGAGCCGAAGGTGAAGCTTTCTTT
size: many; J: TRBJ2-7; V: TRBV27; D: -; CDR3: CASSHLLPAPGEQYF; DNA: TGTGCCAGCAGTCACCTACTTCCCGCTCCGGGCGAGCAGTACTTC
size: many; J: TRBJ1-5; V: TRBV30; D: -; CDR3: CAWSKYSNQPQHF; DNA: TGTGCCTGGAGTAAATATAGCAATCAGCCCCAGCATTTT
size: few; J: TRBJ1-1; V: TRBV20-1; D: -; CDR3: CSASQKRNTEAFF; DNA: TGCAGTGCTAGCCAAAAGAGGAACACTGAAGCTTTCTTT
size: many; J: TRBJ1-4; V: TRBV2; D: -; CDR3: CASIPSGVATNEKLFF; DNA: TGTGCCAGCATTCCCAGCGGAGTTGCAACTAATGAAAAACTGTTTTTT